This T cell receptor beta chain derives from a study of cytomegalovirus exposure and HLA in healthy donors. Regarding the study as a whole: A missense variant in DCLRE1C was later tied to TCR beta V- and J-gene trimming.

As for this clone: Its antigen is unknown. The identical CDR3 is also encoded by other nucleotide sequences in the sample.

The CDR3 has 15 amino acids. J lost 0 bases, V lost 4 bases, and 4 bases had no gene match. CDR1 and CDR2 from the germline V gene are SGHRS and YFSETQ. Primers: 60 Vbeta forward and 13 Jbeta reverse. The method was immunoSEQ multiplex PCR; TCRdb's version includes in-frame clones alone and lacks a portion of them. The table for this sample gives around 200,000 clones. Sequencing was done on a sample of PBMCs. V and J are TRBV5-1 and TRBJ2-3; 8 bases align to TRBD1. The clonotype originates from a woman in her 30s in good health and CMV-seropositive. The CDR3 DNA is TGCGCCAGCAGCCCCAGACAGGGGAGCACAGATACGCAGTATTTT. Its protein is CASSPRQGSTDTQYF. The whole variable domain, remainder taken from reference TRBV5-1 and TRBJ2-3, is KAGVTQTPRYLIKTRGQQVTLSCSPISGHRSVSWYQQTPGQGLQFLFEYFSETQRNKGNFPGRFSGRQFSNSRSEMNVSTLELGDSALYLCASSPRQGSTDTQYFGPGTRLTVL.